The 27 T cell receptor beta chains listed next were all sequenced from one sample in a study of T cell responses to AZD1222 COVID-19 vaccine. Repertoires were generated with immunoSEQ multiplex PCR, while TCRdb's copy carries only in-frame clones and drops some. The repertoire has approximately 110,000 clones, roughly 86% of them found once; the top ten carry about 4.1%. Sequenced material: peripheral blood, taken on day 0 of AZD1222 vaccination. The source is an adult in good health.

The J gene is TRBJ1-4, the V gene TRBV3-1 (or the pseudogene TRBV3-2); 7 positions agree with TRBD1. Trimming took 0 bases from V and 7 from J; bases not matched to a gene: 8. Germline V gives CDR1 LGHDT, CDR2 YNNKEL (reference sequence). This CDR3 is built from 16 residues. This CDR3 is CASSQDTRGGIEKLFF. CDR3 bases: TGTGCCAGCAGCCAAGATACCAGGGGGGGAATTGAAAAACTGTTTTTT.

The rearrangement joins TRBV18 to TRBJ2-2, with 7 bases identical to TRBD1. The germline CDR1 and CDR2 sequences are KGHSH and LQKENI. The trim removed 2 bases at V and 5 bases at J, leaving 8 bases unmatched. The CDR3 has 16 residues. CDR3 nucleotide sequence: TGTGCCAGCTCACCATATAGACAGGGCGGAACCGGGGAGCTGTTTTTT. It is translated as CASSPYRQGGTGELFF.

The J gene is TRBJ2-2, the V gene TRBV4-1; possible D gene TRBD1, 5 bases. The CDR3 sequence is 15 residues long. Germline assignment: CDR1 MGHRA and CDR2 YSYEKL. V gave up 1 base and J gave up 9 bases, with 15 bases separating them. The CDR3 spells CASSQGGSLRRELFF. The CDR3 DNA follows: TGCGCCAGCAGCCAAGGGGGCAGCCTGAGGCGGGAGCTGTTTTTT.

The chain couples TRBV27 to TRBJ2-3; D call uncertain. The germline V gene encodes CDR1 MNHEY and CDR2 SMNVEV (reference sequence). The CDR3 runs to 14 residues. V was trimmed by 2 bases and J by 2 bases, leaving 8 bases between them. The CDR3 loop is CASSLRAPTDTQYF. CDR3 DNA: TGTGCCAGCAGTTTACGGGCCCCCACAGATACGCAGTATTTT.

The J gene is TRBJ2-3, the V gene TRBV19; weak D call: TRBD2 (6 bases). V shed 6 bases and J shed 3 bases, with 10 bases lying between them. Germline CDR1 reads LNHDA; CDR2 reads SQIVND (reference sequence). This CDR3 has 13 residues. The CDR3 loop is CASSWGGTDTQYF. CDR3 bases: TGTGCCAGTAGCTGGGGAGGTACAGATACGCAGTATTTT. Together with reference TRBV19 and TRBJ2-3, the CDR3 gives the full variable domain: DGGITQSPKYLFRKEGQNVTLSCEQNLNHDAMYWYRQDPGQGLRLIYYSQIVNDFQKGDIAEGYSVSREKKESFPLTVTSAQKNPTAFYLCASSWGGTDTQYFGPGTRLTVL.

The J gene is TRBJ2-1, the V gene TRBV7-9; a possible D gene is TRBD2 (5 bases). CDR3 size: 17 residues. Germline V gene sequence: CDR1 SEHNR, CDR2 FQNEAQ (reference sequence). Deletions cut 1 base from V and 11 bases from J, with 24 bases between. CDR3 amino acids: CASSLVWPAANKSKQFF. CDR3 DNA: TGTGCCAGCAGCTTAGTATGGCCAGCGGCCAATAAATCCAAGCAGTTCTTC.

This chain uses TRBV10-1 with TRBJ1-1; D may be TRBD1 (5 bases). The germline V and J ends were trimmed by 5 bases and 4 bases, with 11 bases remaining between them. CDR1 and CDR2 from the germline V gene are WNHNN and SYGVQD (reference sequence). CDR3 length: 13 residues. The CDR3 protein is CASSTGGGTEAFF. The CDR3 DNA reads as TGCGCCAGCAGTACCGGTGGGGGCACTGAAGCTTTCTTT.

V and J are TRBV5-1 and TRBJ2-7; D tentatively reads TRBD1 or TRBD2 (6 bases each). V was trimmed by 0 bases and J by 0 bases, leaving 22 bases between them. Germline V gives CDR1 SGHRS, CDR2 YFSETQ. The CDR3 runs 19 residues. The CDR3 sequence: CASSLAKGHSGSPSYEQYF. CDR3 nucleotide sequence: TGCGCCAGCAGCTTGGCGAAGGGACACAGCGGGTCGCCCTCCTACGAGCAGTACTTC. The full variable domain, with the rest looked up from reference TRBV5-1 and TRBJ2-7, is KAGVTQTPRYLIKTRGQQVTLSCSPISGHRSVSWYQQTPGQGLQFLFEYFSETQRNKGNFPGRFSGRQFSNSRSEMNVSTLELGDSALYLCASSLAKGHSGSPSYEQYFGPGTRLTVT.

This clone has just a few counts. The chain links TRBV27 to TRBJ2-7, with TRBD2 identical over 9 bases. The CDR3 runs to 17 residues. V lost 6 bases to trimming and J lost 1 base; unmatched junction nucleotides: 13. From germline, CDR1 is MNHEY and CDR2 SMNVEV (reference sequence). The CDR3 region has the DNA TGTGCCAGCAGCCCAGGCCTTCGTAGCGGGGGTTCCTACGAGCAGTACTTC. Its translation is CASSPGLRSGGSYEQYF.

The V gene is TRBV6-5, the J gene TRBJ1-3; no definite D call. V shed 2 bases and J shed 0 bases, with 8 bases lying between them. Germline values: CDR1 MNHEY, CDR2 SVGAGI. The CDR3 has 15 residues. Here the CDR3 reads CASSYGTTSGNTIYF. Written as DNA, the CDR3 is TGTGCCAGCAGTTACGGCACCACCTCTGGAAACACCATATATTTT.

CDR3 bases: TGTGCCAGCAGTTACTCGCCAGGACAAGAGACCCAGTACTTC. Its protein product is CASSYSPGQETQYF. V is TRBV6-5 and J is TRBJ2-5; D is unresolved. Trimming shortened V by 0 bases and J by 2 bases, and 7 bases separated the two germline ends. The CDR3 contains 14 residues. Looked up from germline, CDR1 is MNHEY and CDR2 is SVGAGI.

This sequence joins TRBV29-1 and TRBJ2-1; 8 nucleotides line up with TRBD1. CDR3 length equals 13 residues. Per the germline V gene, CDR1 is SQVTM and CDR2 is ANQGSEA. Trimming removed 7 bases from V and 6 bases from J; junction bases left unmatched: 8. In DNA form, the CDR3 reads TGCAGCGCCACAGGGGGACCGGCCAATGAGCAGTTCTTC. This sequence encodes CSATGGPANEQFF.

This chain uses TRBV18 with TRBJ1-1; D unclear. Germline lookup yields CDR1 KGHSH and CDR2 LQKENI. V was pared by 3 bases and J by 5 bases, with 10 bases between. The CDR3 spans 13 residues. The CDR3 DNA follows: TGTGCCAGCTCACCCCCTTCAAAGACTGAAGCTTTCTTT. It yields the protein CASSPPSKTEAFF.

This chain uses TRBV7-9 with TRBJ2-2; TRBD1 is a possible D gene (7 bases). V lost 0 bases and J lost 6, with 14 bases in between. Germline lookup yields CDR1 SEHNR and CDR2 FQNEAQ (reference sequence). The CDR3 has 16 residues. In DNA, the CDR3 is TGTGCCAGCAGCTTAGCGGCGGGGACAGTGGCCGGGGAGCTGTTTTTT. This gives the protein CASSLAAGTVAGELFF.

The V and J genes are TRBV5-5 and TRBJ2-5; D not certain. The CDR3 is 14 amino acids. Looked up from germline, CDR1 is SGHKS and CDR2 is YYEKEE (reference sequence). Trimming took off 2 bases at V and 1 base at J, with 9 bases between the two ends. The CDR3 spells CASSFGQAQETQYF. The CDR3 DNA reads TGTGCCAGCAGCTTTGGGCAAGCCCAAGAGACCCAGTACTTC.

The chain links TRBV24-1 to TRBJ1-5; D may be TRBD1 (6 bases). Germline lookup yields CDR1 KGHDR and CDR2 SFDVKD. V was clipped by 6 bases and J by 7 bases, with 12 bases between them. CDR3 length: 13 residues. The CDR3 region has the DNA TGTGCCACCAGTCCAGGGGCTTGGCAGCCCCAGCATTTT. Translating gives CATSPGAWQPQHF.

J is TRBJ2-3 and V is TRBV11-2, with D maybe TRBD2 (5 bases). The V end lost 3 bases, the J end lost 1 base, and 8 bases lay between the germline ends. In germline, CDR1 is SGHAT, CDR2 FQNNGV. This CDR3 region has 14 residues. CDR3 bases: TGTGCCAGCAGCTTCAACGGGGGCACAGATACGCAGTATTTT. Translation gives CASSFNGGTDTQYF.

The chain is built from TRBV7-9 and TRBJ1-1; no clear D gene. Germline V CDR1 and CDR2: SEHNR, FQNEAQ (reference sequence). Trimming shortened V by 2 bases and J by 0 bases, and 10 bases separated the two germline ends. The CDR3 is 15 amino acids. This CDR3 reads CASSLLGTLNTEAFF. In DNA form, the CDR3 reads TGTGCCAGCAGCTTATTGGGCACCCTGAACACTGAAGCTTTCTTT. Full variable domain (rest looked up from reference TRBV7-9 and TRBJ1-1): DTGVSQNPRHKITKRGQNVTFRCDPISEHNRLYWYRQTLGQGPEFLTYFQNEAQLEKSRLLSDRFSAERPKGSFSTLEIQRTEQGDSAMYLCASSLLGTLNTEAFFGQGTRLTVV.

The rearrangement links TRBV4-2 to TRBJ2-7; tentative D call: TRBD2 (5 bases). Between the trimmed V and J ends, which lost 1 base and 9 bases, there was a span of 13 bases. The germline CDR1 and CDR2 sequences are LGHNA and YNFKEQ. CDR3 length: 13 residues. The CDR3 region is CASSQGGRGGQYF. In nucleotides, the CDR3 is TGTGCCAGCAGCCAAGGCGGGCGAGGAGGGCAGTACTTC.

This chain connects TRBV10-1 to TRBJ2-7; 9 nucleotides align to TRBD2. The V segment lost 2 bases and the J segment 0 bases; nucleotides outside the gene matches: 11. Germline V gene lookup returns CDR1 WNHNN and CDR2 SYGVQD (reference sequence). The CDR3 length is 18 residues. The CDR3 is CASSERGLATKFSYEQYF. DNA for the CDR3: TGCGCCAGCAGTGAGCGGGGACTAGCTACCAAATTCTCCTACGAGCAGTACTTC.

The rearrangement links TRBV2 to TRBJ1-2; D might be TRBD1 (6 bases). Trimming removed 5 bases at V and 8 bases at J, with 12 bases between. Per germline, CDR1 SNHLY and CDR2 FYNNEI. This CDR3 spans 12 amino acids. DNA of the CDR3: TGTGCCAGCAGTATACAGGGTAACGGCTACACCTTC. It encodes CASSIQGNGYTF. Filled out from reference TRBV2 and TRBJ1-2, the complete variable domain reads EPEVTQTPSHQVTQMGQEVILRCVPISNHLYFYWYRQILGQKVEFLVSFYNNEISEKSEIFDDQFSVERPDGSNFTLKIRSTKLEDSAMYFCASSIQGNGYTFGSGTRLTVV.

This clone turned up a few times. The CDR3 DNA follows: TGTGCCAGTAGTATAGATCCAGGCAGGGGTAATCAGCCCCAGCATTTT. It yields the protein CASSIDPGRGNQPQHF. V gene TRBV19 combines with J gene TRBJ1-5; D possibly corresponds to TRBD1 (6 bases). The germline gives CDR1 LNHDA, CDR2 SQIVND (reference sequence). V was trimmed by 0 bases and J by 4 bases, leaving 13 bases between them. The CDR3 extends over 16 amino acids.

The CDR3: CASTDAGTSGRFTGELFF. CDR3 nucleotides: TGTGCCAGCACCGATGCCGGGACTAGCGGGAGATTTACCGGGGAGCTGTTTTTT. V gene TRBV25-1 combines with J gene TRBJ2-2; 14 positions match TRBD2. Germline V gene lookup returns CDR1 MGHDK and CDR2 SYGVNS. This CDR3 has 18 residues. The junction had 12 bases not matched to a gene; V was cut back by 7 bases and J by 5 bases.

CDR3 residues: CASSEIGHQYQETQYF. CDR3 nucleotides: TGTGCCAGCAGTGAAATAGGACACCAGTACCAAGAGACCCAGTACTTC. The chain joins TRBV6-1 to TRBJ2-5; weak D call: TRBD1 (5 bases). There are 16 residues in the CDR3. Germline V gene sequence: CDR1 MNHNS, CDR2 SASEGT. The ends were cut back, 2 bases at V and 0 bases at J, with 13 bases in the middle.

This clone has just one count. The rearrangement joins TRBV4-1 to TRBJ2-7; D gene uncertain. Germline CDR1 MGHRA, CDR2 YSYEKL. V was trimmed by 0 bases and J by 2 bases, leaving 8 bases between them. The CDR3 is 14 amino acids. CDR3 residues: CASSQDRRTYEQYF. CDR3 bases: TGCGCCAGCAGCCAAGATCGACGGACCTACGAGCAGTACTTC.

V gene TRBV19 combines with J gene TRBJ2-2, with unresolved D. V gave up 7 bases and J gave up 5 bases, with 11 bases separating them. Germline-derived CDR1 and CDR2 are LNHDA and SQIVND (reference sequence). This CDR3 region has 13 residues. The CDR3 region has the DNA TGTGCCAGTAACATCCTAGGTACCGGGGAGCTGTTTTTT. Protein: CASNILGTGELFF.

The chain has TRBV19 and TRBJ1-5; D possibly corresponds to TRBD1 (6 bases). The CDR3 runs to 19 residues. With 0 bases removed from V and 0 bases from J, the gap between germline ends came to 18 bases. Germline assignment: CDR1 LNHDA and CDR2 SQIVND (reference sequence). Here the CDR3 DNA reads TGTGCCAGTAGTATAGATCTGGAACAGGGTGGGGATAGCAATCAGCCCCAGCATTTT. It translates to CASSIDLEQGGDSNQPQHF.